Listed below are T cell receptor beta chains from one sample, sequenced in a study of blood T cell repertoires in COVID-19. Using immunoSEQ multiplex PCR, the repertoire was profiled, and TCRdb retains in-frame clones only, with some absent. Among 160,000 or so clones listed, 85% to 90% were seen once. The sample was peripheral blood. These receptors were collected from a woman in her 70s with acute or convalescent COVID-19. Both conserved end residues are trimmed from each CDR3. D genes are given only for firm matches. The size of a clone is reported for some rows only, either as once, few or many, or as a class for expanded clones.

v_gene,j_gene,abundance,d_gene,CDR3aa
TRBV19,TRBJ1-5,-,-,ASSIGRQLYNQPQH
TRBV27,TRBJ2-1,-,TRBD1,ASSLSITGTGDNEQF
TRBV28,TRBJ2-7,-,TRBD1,ASRLDRTYEQY
TRBV4-2,TRBJ2-3,-,TRBD2,ASSQDRTSGGLRRTDTQY
TRBV6-5,TRBJ1-2,-,-,ASRGRDYGYT
TRBV12-3/TRBV12-4,TRBJ1-1,-,-,ASSNRVDTEAF
TRBV7-8,TRBJ2-1,-,-,ASSLVQGMGGEQF
TRBV5-1,TRBJ1-6,-,-,ASSARGFNSPLH
TRBV19,TRBJ1-5,-,TRBD1,ASGQGNQPQH
TRBV28,TRBJ1-5,-,-,ASSLRGYKGPQH
TRBV6-1,TRBJ1-6,-,TRBD1,ASRESRTGRNSPLH
TRBV15,TRBJ1-2,-,-,ATSRGGVGYT
TRBV27,TRBJ2-1,-,TRBD2,ASRPSLAGGHTSYNEQF
TRBV5-8,TRBJ1-2,-,-,ASSYNFAGYT
TRBV28,TRBJ2-6,-,-,ASSLVLGASGANVLT
TRBV6-2/TRBV6-3,TRBJ1-1,-,TRBD1,ASSWGTGEAF
TRBV3-1/TRBV3-2,TRBJ2-7,once,TRBD1,ASSRQGDYEQY
TRBV2,TRBJ1-4,once,TRBD1,ASSDSGTGNEKLF
TRBV4-1,TRBJ2-3,-,-,ASSRRGSTDTQY
TRBV5-6,TRBJ1-6,once,TRBD1,ASSLFGGDRIGNSPLH
TRBV30,TRBJ1-1,-,TRBD1,AWSTGGPEAF
TRBV7-2,TRBJ2-7,-,TRBD1,ASSLLGQGNEQY
TRBV24-1,TRBJ1-1,-,-,ATSDTGISTEAF
TRBV7-6,TRBJ2-5,-,TRBD1,ASSLANGQGSYETQY
TRBV13,TRBJ1-2,-,-,ASSLNNRADFNYGYT
TRBV6-2/TRBV6-3,TRBJ2-3,-,-,ASSYSNRQTSTDTQY
TRBV7-9,TRBJ1-4,-,-,ASSLGQENEKLF
TRBV19,TRBJ1-5,-,-,ASSIWGVGQPQH
TRBV6-5,TRBJ2-6,once,-,ASRQFSGANVLT
TRBV7-2,TRBJ2-3,-,TRBD1,ASSLGTASGTQY
TRBV30,TRBJ1-6,-,-,AWSGPTRGSPLH
TRBV7-2,TRBJ1-2,-,-,ASSLVALDGYT
TRBV4-1,TRBJ1-3,once,TRBD1,ASSQIADHRGKAGNTIY